The 18 T cell receptor beta chains in this list originate from one sample, sequenced in a study of T cell repertoires in cytomegalovirus infection. MiXCR, applied by TCRdb to the reads, yields one record per CDR3 protein. The table records about 230,000 distinct CDR3 sequences, roughly 22% of them present only once. Material for sequencing was CD8+ T cells from PBMCs. All receptors come from a human donor in good health (CMV status not recorded). Some clones in this sample may be carry-over from other donors' samples.

A few counts support this clonotype. The J gene is TRBJ2-3, the V gene TRBV12-3 or TRBV12-4, with D possibly TRBD1 on 5 matching bases. The length of the CDR3 is 17 residues. V was trimmed by 1 base and J by 4 bases, leaving 18 bases between them. Here the CDR3 DNA reads TGTGCCAGCAGTTTAGTTGGGGCCCGCCTTGGGGCAGATACGCAGTATTTT. This translates into CASSLVGARLGADTQYF.

This clonotype was counted many times. V and J are TRBV28 and TRBJ2-5; 7 bases align to TRBD1. The trim removed 3 bases at V and 3 bases at J, leaving 10 bases unmatched. Germline CDR1 and CDR2: MDHEN and SYDVKM. The CDR3 loop spans 16 amino acids. The CDR3, as DNA: TGTGCCAGCAGTTTCCCGGAGGCCGGGACAGAAGAGACCCAGTACTTC. Protein product: CASSFPEAGTEETQYF.

A few counts support this clonotype. V usage is TRBV2 and J usage is TRBJ1-1; 10 nucleotides match TRBD1. The germline V gene has CDR1 SNHLY and CDR2 FYNNEI. The CDR3 is 16 residues long. V was clipped by 8 bases and J by 2 bases; unmatched bases: 11. The CDR3: CASRTTRQGANTEAFF. As DNA, the CDR3 is TGTGCCAGCCGCACCACCCGACAGGGGGCTAACACTGAAGCTTTCTTT.

This clonotype occurred many times. The CDR3 nucleotides read TGTGCCAGCAGCTTAGGACCTAGCGGGCGAAGCACAGATACGCAGTATTTT. Its translation: CASSLGPSGRSTDTQYF. The chain carries TRBV7-6 and TRBJ2-3, with 8 bases lining up with TRBD2. With 1 base clipped from V and 0 bases from J, the junction kept 6 bases outside the gene matches. This CDR3 contains 17 residues. The germline V gene has CDR1 SGHVS and CDR2 FNYEAQ.

This clonotype was detected only a few times. The V gene is TRBV12-3 or TRBV12-4, the J gene TRBJ2-4, with D perhaps matching TRBD2 (5 bases). There are 15 residues in the CDR3. The germline V and J ends were trimmed by 1 base and 6 bases, with 13 bases remaining between them. CDR3 in DNA: TGTGCCAGCAGTTTAGTTGGCCGGGAAGGAAACATTCAGTACTTC. It codes for CASSLVGREGNIQYF.

This clonotype appeared many times. The chain couples TRBV28 to TRBJ2-1; D unclear. V shed 7 bases and J shed 5 bases, with 12 bases lying between them. The length of the CDR3 is 13 residues. CDR1 is MDHEN and CDR2 is SYDVKM in the germline V gene. CDR3 coding DNA: TGTGCCAGCATCCCTGATTCGGACAATGAGCAGTTCTTC. It is translated as CASIPDSDNEQFF.

As for this clonotype: A much bigger clone sits one base away, suggesting this may be a read error. The V and J genes are TRBV9 and TRBJ2-3; no definite D call. The CDR3 is 13 amino acids. Germline V gene sequence: CDR1 SGDLS, CDR2 YYNGEE. The CDR3, as DNA: TGTGCCAGCAGCGTAGCGAGAACAGATACGCGGTATTTT. This translates into CASSVARTDTRYF. Using reference TRBV9 and TRBJ2-3 for the parts outside the CDR3, the full variable domain is DSGVTQTPKHLITATGQRVTLRCSPRSGDLSVYWYQQSLDQGLQFLIQYYNGEERAKGNILERFSAQQFPDLHSELNLSSLELGDSALYFCASSVARTDTRYFGPGTRLTVL.

This clonotype was counted only a few times. The chain employs TRBV12-3 or TRBV12-4 and TRBJ2-1; maybe TRBD1 (6 bases). CDR3 length equals 13 residues. V was shortened by 3 bases and J by 6 bases, with 9 bases between the two germline ends. The CDR3 region is CASSLGQINEQFF. In DNA, the CDR3 is TGTGCCAGCAGTTTGGGACAAATCAATGAGCAGTTCTTC.

This clonotype was detected many times. The chain has TRBV29-1 and TRBJ2-7; 9 bases are a match to TRBD1. The CDR3 spans 13 residues. Germline CDR1 and CDR2: SQVTM and ANQGSEA. The V gene end was trimmed by 6 bases and the J gene end by 3 bases; junction bases not matched to a gene: 6. DNA for the CDR3: TGCAGCGTGCCGGGACAGGGAAACTACGAGCAGTACTTC. Protein product: CSVPGQGNYEQYF.

This sequence joins TRBV15 and TRBJ2-2; D is undetermined. Trimming removed 0 bases at V and 7 bases at J, with 6 bases between. Germline CDR1 reads LNHNV; CDR2 reads YYDKDF (reference sequence). CDR3 length equals 13 residues. DNA for the CDR3: TGTGCCACCAGCAGAGATTCGGGCGGGGAGCTGTTTTTT. Translated, it gives CATSRDSGGELFF.

This rearrangement joins TRBV14 to TRBJ2-3; D possibly matches TRBD1 or TRBD2 (5 bases each). Trimming cost V 0 bases and J 2 bases, with 12 bases left between them. Germline V lookup: CDR1 SGHDN, CDR2 FVKESK. This CDR3 contains 16 residues. The CDR3: CASSQEGTPHTDTQYF. As DNA, the CDR3 is TGTGCCAGCAGCCAAGAGGGGACCCCCCACACAGATACGCAGTATTTT.

The genes are TRBV5-6 and TRBJ2-7; TRBD1 aligns across 7 bases. CDR1 and CDR2 (germline): SGHDT, YYEEEE. CDR3 length equals 17 residues. V trimming: 6 bases; J trimming: 0 bases; junction bases outside the gene matches: 15. The CDR3 is CASNLIGTALFSYEQYF. DNA for the CDR3: TGTGCCAGCAATCTTATTGGGACAGCGCTTTTCTCCTACGAGCAGTACTTC.

J is TRBJ1-6 and V is TRBV28; D might be TRBD1 (6 bases). Germline CDR1 and CDR2: MDHEN and SYDVKM. The ends were cut back, 2 bases at V and 8 bases at J, with 16 bases in the middle. The length of the CDR3 is 16 residues. Here the CDR3 reads CASSLNTGALYSPLHF. The CDR3 coding sequence is TGTGCCAGCAGTTTAAATACGGGGGCGCTCTATTCACCCCTCCACTTT. Drawing the rest from reference TRBV28 and TRBJ1-6, the complete variable domain is DVKVTQSSRYLVKRTGEKVFLECVQDMDHENMFWYRQDPGLGLRLIYFSYDVKMKEKGDIPEGYSVSREKKERFSLILESASTNQTSMYLCASSLNTGALYSPLHFGNGTRLTVT.

This clonotype was observed many times. The J gene is TRBJ1-1, the V gene TRBV6-5; 8 nucleotides line up with TRBD1. Germline trimming cut 2 bases from V and 6 bases from J; bases unmatched to any gene: 5. Per germline, CDR1 MNHEY and CDR2 SVGAGI. This CDR3 comprises 14 residues. Written as DNA, the CDR3 is TGTGCCAGCAGTTACCTGACAGGGGTCGCTGAAGCTTTCTTT. Translating gives CASSYLTGVAEAFF.

The table lists this clonotype with many counts. The chain joins TRBV2 to TRBJ2-1, with 10 bases lining up with TRBD2. The trim removed 0 bases at V and 6 bases at J, leaving 5 bases unmatched. Germline V CDR1 and CDR2: SNHLY, FYNNEI. The CDR3 consists of 16 residues. CDR3 coding DNA: TGTGCCAGCAGTGAAGCCCCTAGCGGGGGTTTCAATGAGCAGTTCTTC. Amino acids: CASSEAPSGGFNEQFF.

This clonotype has just a few counts. The gene calls are TRBV29-1 and TRBJ2-1, with 10 bases identical to TRBD2. The CDR3 spans 16 residues. The germline gives CDR1 SQVTM, CDR2 ANQGSEA. The trim removed 3 bases at V and 1 base at J, leaving 6 bases unmatched. CDR3 coding DNA: TGCAGCGTTGAGGGAGCGGGGGGGCTGTCCTACAATGAGCAGTTCTTC. Protein sequence: CSVEGAGGLSYNEQFF.

This clonotype was seen a handful of times. The chain couples TRBV29-1 to TRBJ1-2; D perhaps matches TRBD1 (5 bases). Germline V gene data show CDR1 as SQVTM and CDR2 as ANQGSEA. This CDR3 is 14 amino acids long. V was pared by 3 bases and J by 2 bases, with 13 bases between. The CDR3 loop is CSVDSWGTNYGYTF. In DNA, the CDR3 is TGCAGCGTTGATTCGTGGGGGACCAACTATGGCTACACCTTC.

The gene calls are TRBV20-1 and TRBJ2-1, with 9 nucleotides matching TRBD2. CDR3 size: 14 residues. Germline values: CDR1 DFQATT, CDR2 SNEGSKA (reference sequence). The J segment lost 5 bases and the V segment lost 2 bases, leaving 4 bases of the junction unmatched. CDR3 in amino acids: CSARMAGGDNEQFF. The CDR3 DNA is TGCAGTGCTAGAATGGCGGGGGGGGACAATGAGCAGTTCTTC.